What follows are 21 T cell receptor beta chains derived from one specimen sequenced in a study of cytomegalovirus exposure and HLA in healthy donors. Primers: 60 Vbeta forward and 13 Jbeta reverse. Only in-frame clones appear in the TCRdb table, and some are missing; sequencing was by immunoSEQ multiplex PCR. The sample yields approximately 150,000 clones, around 80% seen once. The source material was PBMCs. The receptors stem from a man aged 18 to 30 in good health and CMV-seropositive.

The chain couples TRBV5-4 to TRBJ2-7, with 8 bases lining up with TRBD1. CDR3 length: 16 residues. V trimming: 5 bases; J trimming: 6 bases; junction bases outside the gene matches: 16. CDR1 and CDR2 (germline): SGHNT, YYREEE (reference sequence). The CDR3 reads CASRSRTGTGVGEQYF. In DNA form, the CDR3 reads TGTGCCAGCAGGAGCCGTACCGGGACAGGAGTCGGCGAGCAGTACTTC.

The chain joins TRBV18 to TRBJ1-5, with D uncertain. The V end was cut by 6 bases, the J end by 5 bases, with 14 bases between. The CDR3 consists of 14 residues. Germline V CDR1 and CDR2: KGHSH, LQKENI. The CDR3, as DNA: TGTGCCAGCTCCCGGACTCTAAGGGATCAGCCCCAGCATTTT. This encodes CASSRTLRDQPQHF.

V and J are TRBV7-6 and TRBJ2-3; tentative D call: TRBD2 (6 bases). CDR1 is SGHVS, CDR2 FNYEAQ, per germline. The CDR3 is 14 amino acids. Trimming shortened V by 4 bases and J by 4 bases, and 12 bases separated the two germline ends. CDR3 region: CASSSVGEADTQYF. The CDR3 nucleotides are TGTGCCAGCAGCTCGGTTGGGGAGGCAGATACGCAGTATTTT.

The V call is TRBV28, the J call TRBJ2-1; 8 bases line up with TRBD2. CDR1 and CDR2 from the germline V gene are MDHEN and SYDVKM. This CDR3 has 15 residues. J lost 9 bases, V lost 4 bases, and 11 bases had no gene match. The CDR3 nucleotides read TGTGCCAGCAGTTCTACACTAGCGGCCTTAGGTGAGCAGTTCTTC. As protein: CASSSTLAALGEQFF.

The chain has TRBV6-4 and TRBJ2-2, with 8 nucleotides matching TRBD2. V lost 2 bases, J lost 5 bases, and 7 bases stayed unmatched. CDR3 size: 16 residues. Germline V gene data show CDR1 as MRHNA and CDR2 as SNTAGT. The CDR3 region has the DNA TGTGCCAGCAGTGACGGCAGCGGGAGTGAGACCGGGGAGCTGTTTTTT. Protein: CASSDGSGSETGELFF.

The V and J genes are TRBV6-5 and TRBJ2-3; TRBD2 aligns across 9 bases. CDR1 MNHEY and CDR2 SVGAGI come from the germline V gene. The CDR3 is 16 amino acids. The junction had 8 bases not matched to a gene; V was cut back by 2 bases and J by 5 bases. CDR3: CASSYGASGEGDTQYF. The CDR3 DNA reads as TGTGCCAGCAGTTACGGCGCTAGCGGGGAGGGAGATACGCAGTATTTT.

The J gene is TRBJ1-1, the V gene TRBV16, with D unresolved. Trimming removed 2 bases from V and 1 base from J, with 2 bases in between. Germline values: CDR1 KGHSY, CDR2 FQNENV. This CDR3 has 12 amino acids. The CDR3 nucleotides are TGTGCCAGCAGCCAACAGAACACTGAAGCTTTCTTT. It encodes CASSQQNTEAFF. Filled out from reference TRBV16 and TRBJ1-1, the complete variable domain reads GEEVAQTPKHLVRGEGQKAKLYCAPIKGHSYVFWYQQVLKNEFKFLISFQNENVFDETGMPKERFSAKCLPNSPCSLEIQATKLEDSAVYFCASSQQNTEAFFGQGTRLTVV.

This clone has more than one count but fewer than ten. The chain has TRBV29-1 and TRBJ2-2, with 7 bases aligning to TRBD1. Per the germline V gene, CDR1 is SQVTM and CDR2 is ANQGSEA. The CDR3 is 13 amino acids. After removal of 7 bases from V and 1 base from J, the junction contained 3 bases not matched to a gene. Here the CDR3 reads CSADRENTGELFF. As DNA, the CDR3 is TGCAGCGCCGACAGGGAGAACACCGGGGAGCTGTTTTTT.

V and J are TRBV6-1 and TRBJ1-4; 7 bases are a match to TRBD1. J was trimmed by 0 bases and V by 4 bases; bases with no gene match: 2. This CDR3 comprises 15 residues. Germline lookup yields CDR1 MNHNS and CDR2 SASEGT. The CDR3: CASSGGQSTNEKLFF. The CDR3 DNA is TGTGCCAGCAGTGGGGGACAGTCAACTAATGAAAAACTGTTTTTT.

The chain links TRBV7-9 to TRBJ2-7; 8 nucleotides align to TRBD1. The J segment lost 2 bases and the V segment lost 7 bases, leaving 7 bases of the junction unmatched. CDR1 is SEHNR and CDR2 is FQNEAQ in the germline V gene (reference sequence). CDR3 size: 14 residues. The CDR3 sequence: CASTQGAKPYEQYF. In DNA form, the CDR3 reads TGTGCCAGCACCCAGGGGGCGAAACCCTACGAGCAGTACTTC.

This clone appeared a few times. V is TRBV6-1 and J is TRBJ2-7, with 8 bases lining up with TRBD1. Trimming at V came to 5 bases and at J to 0 bases, leaving 6 bases not matched to a gene. The germline V gene encodes CDR1 MNHNS and CDR2 SASEGT. The CDR3 spans 15 residues. Written as DNA, the CDR3 is TGTGCCAGCAGTAACCAGGGACAGGACTCCTACGAGCAGTACTTC. Amino acids: CASSNQGQDSYEQYF.

The gene calls are TRBV6-1 and TRBJ1-2; 7 bases agree with TRBD1. The CDR3 spans 15 residues. Trimming at V came to 4 bases and at J to 8 bases, leaving 13 bases not matched to a gene. CDR1 is MNHNS and CDR2 is SASEGT in the germline V gene. The CDR3 sequence: CASSGLYDRAGGYTF. The CDR3, as DNA: TGTGCCAGCAGTGGCCTCTACGACAGGGCGGGAGGCTACACCTTC.

This clone appeared a few times. V usage is TRBV11-2 and J usage is TRBJ1-3; D gene ambiguous. CDR3 length equals 16 residues. Germline V gene sequence: CDR1 SGHAT, CDR2 FQNNGV. Trimming shortened V by 1 base and J by 0 bases, and 10 bases separated the two germline ends. The DNA of the CDR3 is TGTGCCAGCAGCTTAGTTCTGCGAGCCTCTGGAAACACCATATATTTT. Translated: CASSLVLRASGNTIYF.

The genes are TRBV19 and TRBJ2-7; TRBD1 is a possible D gene (5 bases). With 8 bases removed from V and 1 base from J, the gap between germline ends came to 12 bases. This CDR3 is 13 amino acids long. Germline lookup yields CDR1 LNHDA and CDR2 SQIVND (reference sequence). In DNA, the CDR3 is TGTGCCAGTTGCGGACACGGATCCTACGAGCAGTACTTC. As protein: CASCGHGSYEQYF.

Concerning this clone itself: This specimen includes other DNA sequences encoding the same CDR3. V and J are TRBV10-2 and TRBJ1-4; D possibly corresponds to TRBD1 (5 bases). The CDR3 is 14 amino acids. Deletions cut 4 bases from V and 8 bases from J, with 14 bases between. Looked up from germline, CDR1 is WSHSY and CDR2 is SAAADI. The CDR3 sequence: CASSGGLKGEKLFF. The DNA for the CDR3 is TGCGCCAGCAGTGGGGGACTAAAGGGAGAAAAACTGTTTTTT.

V and J are TRBV19 and TRBJ1-5, with 7 positions matching TRBD1. The CDR3 has 14 amino acids. CDR1 LNHDA and CDR2 SQIVND come from the germline V gene (reference sequence). V lost 9 bases and J lost 4; bases outside the gene matches: 9. The CDR3 reads CASVKQGKNQPQHF. Written as DNA, the CDR3 is TGTGCCAGCGTTAAACAGGGGAAGAATCAGCCCCAGCATTTT.

The CDR3 sequence is CAWDRGYMNTEAFF. The CDR3 bases are TGTGCCTGGGACAGGGGGTATATGAACACTGAAGCTTTCTTT. This chain uses TRBV5-4 with TRBJ1-1; 11 nucleotides agree with TRBD1. CDR3 length equals 14 residues. V was pared by 10 bases and J by 0 bases, with 5 bases of the junction left unmatched. From germline, CDR1 is SGHNT and CDR2 YYREEE (reference sequence). The full variable domain, completed using reference TRBV5-4 and TRBJ1-1, is ETGVTQSPTHLIKTRGQQVTLRCSSQSGHNTVSWYQQALGQGPQFIFQYYREEENGRGNFPPRFSGLQFPNYSSELNVNALELDDSALYLCAWDRGYMNTEAFFGQGTRLTVV.

The rearrangement uses TRBV20-1 and TRBJ2-1; tentatively, D is TRBD2 (5 bases). The CDR3 runs to 11 residues. The germline CDR1 and CDR2 sequences are DFQATT and SNEGSKA (reference sequence). V shed 5 bases and J shed 10 bases, with 12 bases lying between them. The CDR3 DNA follows: TGCAGTGCTCCCCCTTCGGGGGAGCAGTTCTTC. As protein: CSAPPSGEQFF.

The chain employs TRBV6-5 and TRBJ2-7; 7 bases are a match to TRBD1. The CDR3 is 15 amino acids. Germline V gene data show CDR1 as MNHEY and CDR2 as SVGAGI. V was clipped by 4 bases and J by 6 bases; unmatched bases: 12. CDR3 region: CASSFYRQGKGEQYF. Here the CDR3 DNA reads TGTGCCAGCAGTTTCTACCGACAGGGCAAGGGCGAGCAGTACTTC.

This clone was picked up a small number of times. V is TRBV30 and J is TRBJ1-2; D not resolved. V was pared by 4 bases and J by 4 bases, with 13 bases between. CDR3 length: 13 residues. Germline CDR1 is GTSNPN and CDR2 is SVGIG (reference sequence). In DNA form, the CDR3 reads TGTGCCTGGACCCCGGGTAGCCTCTATGGCTACACCTTC. This codes for CAWTPGSLYGYTF.

This chain joins TRBV4-2 and TRBJ2-1, with TRBD2 matching 10 bases. J gave up 9 bases and V 0 bases, and 2 bases lay outside the gene matches. Looked up from germline, CDR1 is LGHNA and CDR2 is YNFKEQ. The CDR3 has 14 residues. The CDR3 loop is CASSQELAGAEQFF. CDR3 coding DNA: TGTGCCAGCAGCCAAGAGCTAGCGGGAGCTGAGCAGTTCTTC.